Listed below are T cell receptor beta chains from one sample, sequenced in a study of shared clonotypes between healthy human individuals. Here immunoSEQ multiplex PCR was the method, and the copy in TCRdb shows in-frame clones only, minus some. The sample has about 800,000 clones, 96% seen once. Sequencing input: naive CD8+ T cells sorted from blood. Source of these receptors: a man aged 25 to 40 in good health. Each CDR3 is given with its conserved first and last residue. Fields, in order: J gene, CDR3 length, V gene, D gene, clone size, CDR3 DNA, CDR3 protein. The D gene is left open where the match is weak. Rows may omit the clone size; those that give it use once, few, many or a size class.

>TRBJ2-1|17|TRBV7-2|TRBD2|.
TGTGCCAGCAGCTTGAGAAGTCCGACTAGCGGGAGGACCGAGCAGTTCTTC
CASSLRSPTSGRTEQFF
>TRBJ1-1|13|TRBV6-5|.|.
TGTGCCAGCAGTTACACCCAGGACACTGAAGCTTTCTTT
CASSYTQDTEAFF
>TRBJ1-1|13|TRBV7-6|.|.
TGTGCCAGCAGCTTGGCCTGGAACACTGAAGCTTTCTTT
CASSLAWNTEAFF
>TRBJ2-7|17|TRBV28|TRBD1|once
TGTGCCAGCAGTTTCCCCCTCTCGACAGGGGGTAGGTACGAGCAGTACTTC
CASSFPLSTGGRYEQYF
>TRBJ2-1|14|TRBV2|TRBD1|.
TGTGCCAGCAGTGAGTTAGGACAGGTGAATGAGCAGTTCTTC
CASSELGQVNEQFF
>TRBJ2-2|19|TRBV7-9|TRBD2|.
TGTGCCAGCAGCTTTACTAGCGGGAGAACCCTGACCCACACCGGGGAGCTGTTTTTT
CASSFTSGRTLTHTGELFF
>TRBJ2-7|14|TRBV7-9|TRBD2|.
TGTGCCAGCTCAGGACTAGCGGGAGGATACGAGCAGTACTTC
CASSGLAGGYEQYF
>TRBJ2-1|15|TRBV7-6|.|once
TGTGCCAGCAGCCCCTGGCCGGGAGTACACAATGAGCAGTTCTTC
CASSPWPGVHNEQFF
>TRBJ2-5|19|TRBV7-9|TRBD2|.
TGTGCCAGCAGCTTAGGAGGACTGAGCGAGCGGGGTTGTATAGAGACCCAGTACTTC
CASSLGGLSERGCIETQYF
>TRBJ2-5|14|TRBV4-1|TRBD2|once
TGCGCCAGCAGCCCCACTAGCGTAGACGAGACCCAGTACTTC
CASSPTSVDETQYF
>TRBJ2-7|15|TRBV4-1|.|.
TGCGCCAGCAGCCAAGGCAGCGGTATACCCTACGAGCAGTACTTC
CASSQGSGIPYEQYF
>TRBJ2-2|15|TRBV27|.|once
TGTGCCAGCACCCCGCGGTGGGGGTCAGCCGGGGAGCTGTTTTTT
CASTPRWGSAGELFF
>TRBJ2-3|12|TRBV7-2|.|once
TGTGCCAGCAGCCCAGGAGGAGATACGCAGTATTTT
CASSPGGDTQYF
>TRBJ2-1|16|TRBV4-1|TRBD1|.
TGCGCCAGCAGCCAAGAGGGACAGGGCTCCTACAATGAGCAGTTCTTC
CASSQEGQGSYNEQFF
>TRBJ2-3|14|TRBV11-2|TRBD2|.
TGTGCCAGCAGACCGGGAGGGCCTTTCGATACGCAGTATTTT
CASRPGGPFDTQYF
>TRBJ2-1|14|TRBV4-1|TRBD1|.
TGCGCCAGCGGCTCAAGGCAGGGGGCGCCTGAGCAGTTCTTC
CASGSRQGAPEQFF
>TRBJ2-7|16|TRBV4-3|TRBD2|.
TGCGCCAGCAGCCAAAGCGCTAGCGGGAGTAGCTACGAGCAGTACTTC
CASSQSASGSSYEQYF
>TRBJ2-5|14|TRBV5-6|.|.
TGTGCCAGCAAGACCGACAGGTATACAGAGACCCAGTACTTC
CASKTDRYTETQYF
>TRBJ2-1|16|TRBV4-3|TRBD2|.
TGCGCCAGCAGCCAAGATCGCACTAGCGGGGACAATGAGCAGTTCTTC
CASSQDRTSGDNEQFF
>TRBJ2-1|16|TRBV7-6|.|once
TGTGCCAGCAGCCAAATTGGACACCCCAACTACAATGAGCAGTTCTTC
CASSQIGHPNYNEQFF
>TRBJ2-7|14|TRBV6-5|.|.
TGTGCCAGCAGTTACTCGACGGACGGCTACGAGCAGTACTTC
CASSYSTDGYEQYF
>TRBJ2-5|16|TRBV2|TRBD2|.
TGTGCCAGCAGTGAAGGGACTAGCTCCCTCCAAGAGACCCAGTACTTC
CASSEGTSSLQETQYF
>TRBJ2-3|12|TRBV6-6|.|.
TGTGCCAGCAGTTACTCTCCCGATACGCAGTATTTT
CASSYSPDTQYF
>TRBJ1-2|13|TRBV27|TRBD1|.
TGTGCCAGCACCCCGGCCCCCCGACAGGGTTACACCTTC
CASTPAPRQGYTF
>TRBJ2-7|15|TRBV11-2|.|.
TGTGCCAGCAGCTTAGATCGGGCAGGATCCTACGAGCAGTACTTC
CASSLDRAGSYEQYF
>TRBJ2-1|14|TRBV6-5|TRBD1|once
TGTGCCAGCAGTTACTCTCACAGGGGCAATGAGCAGTTCTTC
CASSYSHRGNEQFF
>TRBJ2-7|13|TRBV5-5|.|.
TGTGCCAGCAGCTTGGCCTGGGGCTACGAGCAGTACTTC
CASSLAWGYEQYF
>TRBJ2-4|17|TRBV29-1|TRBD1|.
TGCAGCGTTGAGCCCTTGGACAGGCTTTTTCTTAAAAACATTCAGTACTTC
CSVEPLDRLFLKNIQYF